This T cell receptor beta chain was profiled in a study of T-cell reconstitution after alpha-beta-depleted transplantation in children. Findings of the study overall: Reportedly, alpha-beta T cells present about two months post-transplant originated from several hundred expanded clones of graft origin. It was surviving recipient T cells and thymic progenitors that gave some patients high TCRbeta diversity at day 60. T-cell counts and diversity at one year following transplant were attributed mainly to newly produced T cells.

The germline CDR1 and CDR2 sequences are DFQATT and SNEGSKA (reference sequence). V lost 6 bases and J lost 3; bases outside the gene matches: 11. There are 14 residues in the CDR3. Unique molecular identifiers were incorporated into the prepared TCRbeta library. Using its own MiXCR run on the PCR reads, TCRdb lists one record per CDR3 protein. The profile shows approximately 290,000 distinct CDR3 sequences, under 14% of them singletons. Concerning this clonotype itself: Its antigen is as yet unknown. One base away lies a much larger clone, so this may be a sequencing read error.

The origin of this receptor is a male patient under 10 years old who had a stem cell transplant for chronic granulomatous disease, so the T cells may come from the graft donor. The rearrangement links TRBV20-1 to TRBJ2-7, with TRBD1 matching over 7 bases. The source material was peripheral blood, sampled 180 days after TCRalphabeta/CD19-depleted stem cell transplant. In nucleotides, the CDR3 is TGCAGTGCCACCCCGGGACAGCCTATCTACGAGCAGTACTTC. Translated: CSATPGQPIYEQYF.